This T cell receptor (beta chain) was retrieved from a study of PD-1 blockade in classical Hodgkin lymphoma. Whole-study findings and limits: Although disease activity or prior therapy may be involved, causes of the repertoire differences remain undefined. According to reports, newly diagnosed patients had lower baseline TCR diversity than healthy donors, and relapsed/refractory patients had lower baseline TCR diversity still.

From germline, CDR1 is SEHNR and CDR2 FQNEAQ (reference sequence). Trimming cost V 7 bases and J 5 bases, with 16 bases left between them. The CDR3 length is 14 residues. Sample time point: newly diagnosed, previously untreated cHL patient sample. Researchers used magnetic negative selection to pull out pure CD4+ T cells from thawed PBMCs. Newly diagnosed classical Hodgkin lymphoma PBMCs, still untreated, provided the comparison samples. The method was immunoSEQ multiplex PCR; TCRdb's version includes in-frame clones alone and lacks a portion of them. The table shows tens of thousands of clones, with roughly 90% occurring only once. Concerning this clone: What it binds is unknown.

The source of this sequence is a human donor with classical Hodgkin lymphoma. The chain uses TRBV7-9 and TRBJ2-3, with D possibly matching TRBD1 (5 bases). Source material: CD4+ T cells from blood. For the CDR3, the DNA is TGTGCCAGCACCCTGGACAAGTCCCAAGATACGCAGTATTTT. It codes for CASTLDKSQDTQYF.